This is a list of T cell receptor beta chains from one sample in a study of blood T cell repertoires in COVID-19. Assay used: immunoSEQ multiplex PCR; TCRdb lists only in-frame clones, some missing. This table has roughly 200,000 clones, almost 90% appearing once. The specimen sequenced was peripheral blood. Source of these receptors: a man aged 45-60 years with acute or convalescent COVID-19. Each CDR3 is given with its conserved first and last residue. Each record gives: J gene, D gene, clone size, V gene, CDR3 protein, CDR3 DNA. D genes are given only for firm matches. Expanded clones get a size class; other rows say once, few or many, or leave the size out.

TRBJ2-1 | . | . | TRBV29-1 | CSVGRISAQFF | TGCAGCGTTGGGAGGATTAGCGCACAGTTCTTC
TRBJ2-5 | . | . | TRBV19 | CASSLLDQGETQYF | TGTGCCAGTAGTTTACTGGATCAGGGAGAGACCCAGTACTTC
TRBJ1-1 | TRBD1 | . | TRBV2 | CASNGQVNTEAFF | TGTGCCAGCAATGGACAGGTGAACACTGAAGCTTTCTTT
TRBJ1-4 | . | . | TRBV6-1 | CASSEEGLATNEKLFF | TGTGCCAGCAGTGAAGAGGGGTTAGCAACTAATGAAAAACTGTTTTTT
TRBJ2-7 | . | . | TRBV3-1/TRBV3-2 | CASSQGPYEQYF | TGTGCCAGCAGCCAGGGCCCCTACGAGCAGTACTTC
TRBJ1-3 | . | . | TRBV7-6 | CASSLALSGNTIYF | TGTGCCAGCAGCTTAGCACTCTCTGGAAACACCATATATTTT
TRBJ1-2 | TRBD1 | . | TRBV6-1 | CASSEWTGPNYGYTF | TGTGCCAGCAGTGAATGGACAGGCCCTAACTATGGCTACACCTTC
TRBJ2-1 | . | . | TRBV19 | CATTFSGGGRANEQFF | TGTGCCACAACCTTTAGTGGGGGAGGAAGGGCAAATGAGCAGTTCTTC
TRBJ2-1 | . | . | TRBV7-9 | CASSLAGIYAFF | TGTGCCAGCAGCTTAGCTGGCATTTATGCGTTCTTC
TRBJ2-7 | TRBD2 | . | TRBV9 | CASSVEAGGVYEQYF | TGTGCCAGCAGCGTAGAAGCGGGAGGGGTCTACGAGCAGTACTTC
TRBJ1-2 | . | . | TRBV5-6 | CASSLEQTIYGYTF | TGTGCCAGCAGCTTGGAACAGACAATATATGGCTACACCTTC
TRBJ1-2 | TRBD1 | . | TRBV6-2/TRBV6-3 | CASSYSDRDGGYTF | TGTGCCAGCAGTTACAGCGACAGGGACGGCGGCTACACCTTC
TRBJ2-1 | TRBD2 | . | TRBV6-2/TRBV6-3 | CASSEISGRGYNEQFF | TGTGCCAGCAGCGAAATTAGCGGGAGAGGTTACAATGAGCAGTTCTTC
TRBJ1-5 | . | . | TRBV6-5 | CASSSLSGLNQPQHF | TGTGCCAGCAGTTCCCTCTCGGGGTTGAATCAGCCCCAGCATTTT
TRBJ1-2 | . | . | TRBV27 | CASSLSGQGYGYTF | TGTGCCAGCAGTTTATCAGGGCAGGGTTATGGCTACACCTTC
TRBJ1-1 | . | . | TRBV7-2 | CASSLDLPEAFF | TGTGCCAGCAGCTTAGACTTGCCTGAAGCTTTCTTT
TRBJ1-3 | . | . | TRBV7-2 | CAVEDRHFSSGNTIYF | TGTGCAGTCGAGGACAGACATTTTAGCTCTGGAAACACCATATATTTT
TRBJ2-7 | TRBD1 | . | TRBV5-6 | CASSIAGGEQYF | TGTGCCAGCAGCATTGCAGGGGGCGAGCAGTACTTC
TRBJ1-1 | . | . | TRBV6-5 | CASSPPRGSNTEAFF | TGTGCCAGCAGTCCCCCTAGGGGGTCAAACACTGAAGCTTTCTTT
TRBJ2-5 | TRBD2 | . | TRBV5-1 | CASSLGQTSGAYQETQYF | TGCGCCAGCAGCTTGGGGCAAACTAGCGGAGCCTACCAAGAGACCCAGTACTTC
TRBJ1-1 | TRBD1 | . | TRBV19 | CASSEDRGHTEAFF | TGTGCCAGTAGTGAGGACAGGGGGCACACTGAAGCTTTCTTT
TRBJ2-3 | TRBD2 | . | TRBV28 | CASSLVLAASTDTQYF | TGTGCCAGCAGTTTAGTCCTAGCGGCGAGCACAGATACGCAGTATTTT
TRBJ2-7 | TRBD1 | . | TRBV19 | CASSIGDSYEQYF | TGTGCCAGTAGTATCGGGGACAGTTACGAGCAGTACTTC
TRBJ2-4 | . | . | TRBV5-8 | CASSFRGSPGDF | TGTGCCAGCAGCTTCCGGGGTTCACCTGGGGACTTC
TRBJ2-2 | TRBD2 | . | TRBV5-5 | CASSLGLAGVGELFF | TGTGCCAGCAGCTTAGGGCTAGCGGGAGTCGGGGAGCTGTTTTTT
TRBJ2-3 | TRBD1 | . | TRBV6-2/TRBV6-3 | CASSQDRGGDTQYF | TGTGCCAGCAGTCAAGACAGGGGGGGAGATACGCAGTATTTT
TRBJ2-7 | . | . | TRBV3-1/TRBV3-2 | CASSQGGGGEQYF | TGTGCCAGCAGCCAAGGGGGTGGCGGGGAGCAGTACTTC
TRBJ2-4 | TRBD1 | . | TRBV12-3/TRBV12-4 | CASSPQGAGIQYF | TGTGCCAGCAGTCCACAGGGGGCTGGCATTCAGTACTTC
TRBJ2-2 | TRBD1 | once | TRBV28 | CASSLTGTGELFF | TGTGCCAGCAGTTTGACAGGGACCGGGGAGCTGTTTTTT
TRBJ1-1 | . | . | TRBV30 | CAWSVPPQGEAFF | TGTGCCTGGAGTGTACCCCCTCAGGGAGAAGCTTTCTTT
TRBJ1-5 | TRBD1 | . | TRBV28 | CASSQGDRSNQPQHF | TGTGCCAGCAGCCAGGGGGACAGAAGCAATCAGCCCCAGCATTTT
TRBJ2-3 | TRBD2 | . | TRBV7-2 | CASSLVSGGDTQYF | TGTGCCAGCAGCTTAGTTAGCGGGGGGGATACGCAGTATTTT
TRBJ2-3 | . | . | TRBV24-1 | CATSDYQGVFADTQYF | TGTGCCACCAGTGATTATCAGGGTGTGTTCGCAGATACGCAGTATTTT
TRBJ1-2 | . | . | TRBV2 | CASSEREMGNGYTF | TGTGCCAGCAGTGAACGGGAAATGGGGAATGGCTACACCTTC
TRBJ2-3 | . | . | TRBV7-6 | CASSSSGGSSTDTQYF | TGTGCCAGCAGCTCATCAGGGGGGTCAAGCACAGATACGCAGTATTTT
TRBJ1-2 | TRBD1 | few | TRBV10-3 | CAISARTGDSRSGGYTF | TGTGCCATCAGTGCCAGGACAGGGGATTCTAGGTCAGGTGGCTACACCTTC
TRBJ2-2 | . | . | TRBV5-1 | CASVGTNIAGELFF | TGCGCCAGCGTCGGGACAAACATTGCCGGGGAGCTGTTTTTT
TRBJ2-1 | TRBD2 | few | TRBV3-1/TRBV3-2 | CASGASGGMNEQFF | TGTGCCAGCGGGGCTAGCGGGGGGATGAATGAGCAGTTCTTC
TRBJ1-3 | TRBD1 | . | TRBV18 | CASSTGTGNSGNTIYF | TGTGCCAGCTCAACCGGGACAGGAAACTCTGGAAACACCATATATTTT
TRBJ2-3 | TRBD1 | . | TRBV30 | CAWSQTGLSDTQYF | TGTGCCTGGAGTCAGACAGGGTTATCAGATACGCAGTATTTT
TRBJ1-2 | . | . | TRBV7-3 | CASSPQAGENGYTF | TGTGCCAGCAGCCCCCAAGCAGGGGAAAATGGCTACACCTTC
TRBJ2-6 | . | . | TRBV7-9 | CASSLDRAGANVLTF | TGTGCCAGCAGCTTAGACAGGGCTGGGGCCAACGTCCTGACTTTC
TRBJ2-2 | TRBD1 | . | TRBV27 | CASSLGQGAAGELFF | TGTGCCAGCAGTCTCGGACAGGGGGCCGCCGGGGAGCTGTTTTTT
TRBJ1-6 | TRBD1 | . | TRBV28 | CASRVGQGAYNSPLHF | TGTGCCAGCAGGGTGGGACAGGGGGCTTATAATTCACCCCTCCACTTT
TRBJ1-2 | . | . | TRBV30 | CAWSPSYEDGYTF | TGTGCCTGGAGTCCCTCCTACGAGGATGGCTACACCTTC
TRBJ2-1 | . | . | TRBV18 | CASSPSSDREGFF | TGTGCCAGCTCACCGTCCTCGGACAGGGAGGGCTTCTTC
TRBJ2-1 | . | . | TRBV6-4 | CASSESKGGNNEQFF | TGTGCCAGCAGTGAGAGTAAGGGGGGGAACAATGAGCAGTTCTTC
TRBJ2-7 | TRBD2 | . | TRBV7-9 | CASSNSGGDEQYF | TGTGCCAGCAGCAATAGCGGGGGGGACGAGCAGTACTTC